Described below is a single T cell receptor beta chain sequence and its context. What antigen it recognizes has not been identified. No quality values exist for individual bases; no much larger clone is one base distant. The data were taken from a study of cytomegalovirus exposure and HLA in healthy donors (dated by TCRdb to the late 2010s). Turning to the overall study: According to an earlier analysis of 587 of the donors, some 180 million T cells yielded 117 million unique TCR beta sequences and more than 250 Gb of sequence data. An early release that covered around 590 HLA-typed donors contained approximately 320 gigabases of sequencing data and 70 million to 100 million unique TCR sequences. The genetic ancestry cluster associated with self-reported Caucasian donors included around 76% of the 398 genotyped donors. The study aimed to test whether cataloging public T cell receptors could reveal signatures of past pathogen exposure. The study used immunosequencing to profile the T cell repertoires of several hundred subjects and linked those repertoires to cytomegalovirus serostatus. Besides the first cohort of some 670 subjects, a separate validation cohort made up of roughly 130 different subjects was used. High-throughput TCR immunosequencing, statistical association of individual TCRs with disease status, and machine learning were combined to predict cytomegalovirus infection status. To study patterns of TCR occurrence, a later analysis re-analyzed previously published TCR beta repertoires from around 700 donors and added high-resolution HLA genotyping. Rather than using new phenotypic data, the later analysis identified candidate immune exposures from TCR beta sequences and from how often those sequences occurred across donors. An earlier analysis of a few hundred of the donors applied high-throughput TCR beta sequencing to assess whether each TCR beta V gene segment acted as functional or pseudogenic. Donor age, sex, ethnicity and CMV serostatus were compiled together with the repertoire data. In a later genetic analysis, genome-wide SNP genotypes for about three fifths of the roughly 670 donors were used, and that subset was treated as a discovery cohort. Every discovery cohort repertoire had been produced on one sequencing platform. HLA typing covered class I and class II loci at four-digit resolution. The number of donors typed differed by locus, with about 629-640 for A, B, C, DRB1 and DQB1, around 520 for DQA1, some 570 for DPA1, and over 400 for DPB1. Four to six DR-DQ haplotypes were handled as single units for association and clustering, since linkage in the cohort was strong. On average, about 200,000 unique TCR beta nucleotide sequences were sequenced per donor among fewer than 500 genotyped donors of the cohort, with roughly 20% of those sequences being non-productive. General conclusions and limits of the study: A later analysis associated 16,951 TCR beta sequences with specific HLA alleles at a false discovery rate of 0.05. The study gave a list of roughly 150 TCR beta chains associated with cytomegalovirus. A later genetic analysis associated a missense DCLRE1C variant with V-gene and J-gene trimming of TCR beta chains, and an independent cohort replicated the association. A further reported finding was that TCR beta sequences accurately predicted the HLA-A and HLA-B alleles for most subjects in the first cohort. Correlated functional status among segregating V segments might be attributable to linkage disequilibrium, but an unknown experimental factor could not be ruled out. In vitro tests confirmed that a few of the cytomegalovirus-associated TCR beta chains recognize cytomegalovirus antigens. It was suggested by the authors that the approach could potentially be generalized to other disease states and immunological phenotypes. This cohort had only TCR beta chains sequenced, and the lack of alpha or paired-chain data limited which features could be detected. The classifier was reported to diagnose cytomegalovirus status with high specificity and sensitivity in both the original and validation cohorts. Because counts were too low, around 17 rarely observed V segments, including chromosome 9 orphons, were left out of the earlier analysis of about 500 of the donors. Roughly uniform sequencing depth across donors was assumed in presence/absence analyses, although this assumption may not hold. When HLA alleles, especially DR and DQ, strongly co-occurred, TCR associations were difficult to assign to individual alleles. Because HLA typing was unavailable for some donors at each locus, only the typed subset was used in association tests. An earlier analysis of 450 to 750 of the donors showed that most TCR beta V segments appeared in productive rearrangements either about 87% or about 30% of the time, which broadly matched IMGT annotations. Because the 87-base-pair reads could not distinguish some IMGT-functional V segments, including TRBV6-2 and TRBV6-3, those segments were excluded. A cluster of highly shared sequence variants was judged likely to be a technical artifact of the sequencing pipeline. A later genetic analysis reported fewer N-insertions in productive TCRs among donors in an Asian-associated ancestry cluster than the approximately 700-donor mean. CMV serostatus was the only immune exposure information available for the cohort. Most CMV-associated TCR beta chains appeared to be HLA-restricted in a later analysis, and the HLA associations seemed to be driven largely by CMV exposure. According to a later analysis, parvovirus B19, influenza, CMV and Epstein-Barr virus appeared linked to several top co-occurrence clusters. Most TCR sequences were observed very rarely across donors, whereas some public TCRs were present in many individuals. A later analysis found that TCR association rates varied across HLA loci, with DRB1 alleles showing the most associated TCRs and HLA-C alleles the fewest. In a later analysis, HLA-associated TCR beta chains were found to be more clonally expanded and to have lower generation probabilities than equally common non-associated chains.

The cohort consisted of approximately 670 healthy bone marrow donors. At the time of sampling, every cohort member was nominally healthy, though immune exposures that went unrecorded were likely present. The donor was CMV seropositive and was included in the group of 270 or so seropositive cohort members. Each donor provided a peripheral blood sample, and peripheral blood mononuclear cells were used for TCR beta sequencing. The Qiagen DNeasy Blood Extraction Kit was used to extract genomic DNA from the blood cell samples. Receptor amplification or capture employed the immunoSEQ multiplex PCR assay. The multiplex PCR relied on a mix of 60 forward primers for TCR Vbeta segments and 13 reverse primers for TCR Jbeta segments. Amplification of the CDR3 region of rearranged TCR beta genes was performed with a multiplex PCR assay on genomic DNA. The Illumina HiSeq System was used to sequence the amplified TCR beta libraries as 87-base-pair reads. The paper's processing steps were these. Across the 670 or so repertoires, a later analysis counted tens of millions of unique TCR beta chains, some 11 million of which were shared by at least two donors. Raw reads were error-corrected and collapsed into unique sequences by a nearest-neighbor algorithm in which closely related sequences were merged to remove PCR and sequencing errors. Alignment of CDR3 sequences to IMGT reference sequences was used to assign V, D and J gene segments. For a sequence to be retained, a match of at least six nucleotides to both a V gene segment and a J gene segment was required. Rearrangements were classified as productive when the CDR3 lacked stop codons and remained in frame with V and J, and all other rearrangements were classified as non-productive. CDR3 was defined by IMGT convention, running from the second conserved V-encoded cysteine to the conserved J-encoded phenylalanine. In an earlier analysis of 587 of the donors, sequences lacking an unambiguous match to a single V gene segment were excluded. An earlier analysis of just under 600 of the donors called V segments functional above 56.7% productive rearrangements and segregating when the between-donor standard deviation exceeded 5%. To diagnose cytomegalovirus status from the catalog of TCR beta chain sequences, a statistical classification framework was built. A later analysis assigned V and J genes by comparing TCR nucleotide sequences with IMGT/GENE-DB human TR gene sequences. In a later analysis, CDR3 sequences and most-parsimonious VDJ recombination scenarios were assigned using the TCRdist pipeline. In a later analysis, every TCR beta chain was defined by the combination of its CDR3 amino acid sequence and its V-gene family, and reads without a unique V-gene family were dropped. As a way to deal with suspected cross-contamination and a sequencing artifact, a later analysis dropped roughly 600 nucleotide sequences that were highly shared and had low generation probability. In a later analysis, a clonal expansion index for each public chain was calculated from normalized within-repertoire ranks of inferred template counts. Generation probabilities in a later analysis came from a VDJ recombination model fitted to out-of-frame rearrangements, and those results were checked against IGoR. In a later analysis, TCR-TCR, TCR-HLA and TCR-CMV co-occurrence was scored with hypergeometric tests, and a repertoire-size bias correction was applied to TCR pairs. To estimate false discovery rates, a later analysis permuted the HLA or CMV assignments 20 times. In a later analysis, co-occurring TCRs were grouped using DBSCAN, and TCRdist sequence similarity was added for clustering within HLA-allele-positive subsets. Repertoires with fewer than 30,000 or more than 120,000 public chains, plus five repertoires with anomalous nucleotide sharing, were excluded from co-occurrence clustering. TCRdb holds this immuneACCESS table with in-frame rearrangements only. Some clones are missing; in checked studies, unresolved V genes explain under half, and the rest has no known cause. That table gives V, J and clone size, and the DNA gave D and trimming. The table for this sample lists fewer than 150,000 clones; around 76% of them were counted only once. Around 30% of the sample is taken by the ten largest.

The CDR3 numbers 17 residues from cysteine through phenylalanine. Only CDR3 DNA is held: 51 bases, read in frame from base 1. V ends up 3 bases short and J 0 bases short, with an unmatched junction base count of 9. Reading the germline V gene gives CDR1 SGHRS and CDR2 YFSETQ. This receptor chain uses TRBV5-1 and TRBJ2-1, and 7 junction bases match TRBD1. The specimen sequenced was PBMCs. This sequence was found in a man aged 55 to 70 in good health and CMV-seropositive. The DNA reads TGCGCCAGCAGCTCGAGGGGGCCCGAGAGCTCCTACAATGAGCAGTTCTTC. This is translated as CASSSRGPESSYNEQFF.